The rows below give T cell receptor beta chains drawn from one sample of a study of blood T cell repertoires in COVID-19. Profiling relied on immunoSEQ multiplex PCR, and the TCRdb table lists in-frame clones only, not all of them. Of about 140,000 clones in the sample, 84% were seen once. The sample taken for sequencing was peripheral blood. Receptor source: a man younger than 40 with COVID-19, enrolled during active disease. CDR3s include the opening cysteine and the closing phenylalanine or tryptophan. A D gene is named only where the DNA matches it firmly. A row's size may be missing; if present it is once, few, many or a size class.

D gene: NA
J gene: TRBJ1-2
clone size: NA
V gene: TRBV6-5
CDR3 length: 12
CDR3 protein: CASSRQGYGYTF
CDR3 DNA: TGTGCCAGCAGCCGGCAGGGTTACGGCTACACCTTC

D gene: TRBD1
J gene: TRBJ1-4
clone size: NA
V gene: TRBV3-1/TRBV3-2
CDR3 length: 16
CDR3 protein: CASSQRQGASGEKLFF
CDR3 DNA: TGTGCCAGCAGCCAACGTCAGGGGGCGAGCGGTGAAAAACTGTTTTTT

D gene: NA
J gene: TRBJ1-3
clone size: NA
V gene: TRBV6-5
CDR3 length: 14
CDR3 protein: CASSYSHSGNTIYF
CDR3 DNA: TGTGCCAGCAGTTACTCCCACTCTGGAAACACCATATATTTT

D gene: NA
J gene: TRBJ1-1
clone size: NA
V gene: TRBV11-2
CDR3 length: 11
CDR3 protein: CASSLGREAFF
CDR3 DNA: TGTGCCAGCAGCTTAGGCAGGGAAGCTTTCTTT

D gene: NA
J gene: TRBJ1-1
clone size: NA
V gene: TRBV6-1
CDR3 length: 14
CDR3 protein: CASSEGGQGTEAFF
CDR3 DNA: TGTGCCAGCAGTGAAGGGGGGCAAGGGACTGAAGCTTTCTTT

D gene: NA
J gene: TRBJ1-5
clone size: NA
V gene: TRBV28
CDR3 length: 14
CDR3 protein: CASSFGGLDQPQHF
CDR3 DNA: TGTGCCAGCAGTTTCGGGGGGCTGGATCAGCCCCAGCATTTT

D gene: NA
J gene: TRBJ2-6
clone size: NA
V gene: TRBV9
CDR3 length: 14
CDR3 protein: CASSVSSGANVLTF
CDR3 DNA: TGTGCCAGCAGCGTCAGCTCTGGGGCCAACGTCCTGACTTTC

D gene: TRBD1
J gene: TRBJ1-4
clone size: NA
V gene: TRBV7-9
CDR3 length: 14
CDR3 protein: CASSLVGTDEKLFF
CDR3 DNA: TGTGCCAGCAGCTTAGTCGGGACAGATGAAAAACTGTTTTTT

D gene: TRBD1
J gene: TRBJ1-1
clone size: NA
V gene: TRBV6-5
CDR3 length: 14
CDR3 protein: CASGEQGAVGEAFF
CDR3 DNA: TGTGCCAGCGGCGAGCAGGGGGCGGTTGGTGAAGCTTTCTTT

D gene: NA
J gene: TRBJ2-1
clone size: NA
V gene: TRBV9
CDR3 length: 14
CDR3 protein: CASTSGYRYNEQFF
CDR3 DNA: TGTGCCAGCACCTCAGGGTACCGCTACAATGAGCAGTTCTTC

D gene: TRBD1
J gene: TRBJ2-7
clone size: NA
V gene: TRBV5-1
CDR3 length: 15
CDR3 protein: CASSLQPGQSYEQYF
CDR3 DNA: TGCGCCAGCAGCCTTCAACCGGGACAGTCCTACGAGCAGTACTTC

D gene: NA
J gene: TRBJ1-1
clone size: NA
V gene: TRBV7-3
CDR3 length: 17
CDR3 protein: CASRIQSTSLANTEAFF
CDR3 DNA: TGTGCCAGCAGAATACAGTCTACTAGCCTGGCGAACACTGAAGCTTTCTTT

D gene: TRBD1
J gene: TRBJ2-2
clone size: few
V gene: TRBV5-8
CDR3 length: 18
CDR3 protein: CASSRLNLRDRNTGELFF
CDR3 DNA: TGTGCCAGCAGCCGATTAAATCTCCGGGACAGAAACACCGGGGAGCTGTTTTTT

D gene: TRBD2
J gene: TRBJ2-1
clone size: NA
V gene: TRBV6-5
CDR3 length: 14
CDR3 protein: CASKSGSSYNEQFF
CDR3 DNA: TGTGCCAGCAAGAGCGGGAGTTCGTACAATGAGCAGTTCTTC

D gene: NA
J gene: TRBJ1-5
clone size: NA
V gene: TRBV5-1
CDR3 length: 16
CDR3 protein: CASSPIGVGGNQPQHF
CDR3 DNA: TGCGCCAGCAGCCCCATAGGGGTGGGTGGCAATCAGCCCCAGCATTTT

D gene: TRBD1
J gene: TRBJ2-7
clone size: NA
V gene: TRBV2
CDR3 length: 15
CDR3 protein: CASSEAPGQSYEQYF
CDR3 DNA: TGTGCCAGCAGTGAAGCTCCGGGACAGAGCTACGAGCAGTACTTC

D gene: NA
J gene: TRBJ2-3
clone size: many
V gene: TRBV11-2
CDR3 length: 14
CDR3 protein: CASSPMEAVDTQYF
CDR3 DNA: TGTGCCAGCAGCCCCATGGAGGCGGTAGATACGCAGTATTTT

D gene: TRBD2
J gene: TRBJ2-7
clone size: NA
V gene: TRBV28
CDR3 length: 16
CDR3 protein: CASTLRAAGSSYEQYF
CDR3 DNA: TGTGCCAGCACCCTCAGGGCAGCGGGAAGCTCCTACGAGCAGTACTTC

D gene: TRBD2
J gene: TRBJ2-3
clone size: NA
V gene: TRBV9
CDR3 length: 16
CDR3 protein: CASSVGLAGLTDTQYF
CDR3 DNA: TGTGCCAGCAGCGTCGGGCTAGCGGGGCTCACAGATACGCAGTATTTT

D gene: TRBD1
J gene: TRBJ1-2
clone size: NA
V gene: TRBV27
CDR3 length: 14
CDR3 protein: CASSLLDRADGYTF
CDR3 DNA: TGTGCCAGCAGTTTACTGGACAGGGCAGATGGCTACACCTTC

D gene: NA
J gene: TRBJ1-1
clone size: NA
V gene: TRBV7-9
CDR3 length: 13
CDR3 protein: CASSLEQASEAFF
CDR3 DNA: TGTGCCAGCAGCTTAGAGCAGGCCTCTGAAGCTTTCTTT

D gene: TRBD2
J gene: TRBJ2-7
clone size: NA
V gene: TRBV6-5
CDR3 length: 14
CDR3 protein: CASRRLAGDYEQYF
CDR3 DNA: TGTGCCAGCAGGCGACTAGCGGGGGACTACGAGCAGTACTTC

D gene: TRBD1
J gene: TRBJ2-7
clone size: once
V gene: TRBV5-1
CDR3 length: 12
CDR3 protein: CASSRQGNEQYF
CDR3 DNA: TGCGCCAGCAGTAGACAGGGAAACGAGCAGTACTTC

D gene: TRBD1
J gene: TRBJ1-6
clone size: NA
V gene: TRBV7-2
CDR3 length: 16
CDR3 protein: CASSLTGGRYNSPLHF
CDR3 DNA: TGTGCCAGCAGCTTAACAGGGGGGCGGTATAATTCACCCCTCCACTTT

D gene: NA
J gene: TRBJ2-5
clone size: NA
V gene: TRBV12-5
CDR3 length: 11
CDR3 protein: CASGPSGTQYF
CDR3 DNA: TGTGCTAGTGGACCCTCAGGGACCCAGTACTTC

D gene: NA
J gene: TRBJ1-5
clone size: NA
V gene: TRBV3-1/TRBV3-2
CDR3 length: 15
CDR3 protein: CASSQGEGPNQPQHF
CDR3 DNA: TGTGCCAGCAGCCAAGGGGAGGGACCCAATCAGCCCCAGCATTTT

D gene: TRBD1
J gene: TRBJ1-1
clone size: once
V gene: TRBV6-6
CDR3 length: 16
CDR3 protein: CASSPRDRGRGTEAFF
CDR3 DNA: TGTGCCAGCAGTCCCCGGGACAGGGGGCGGGGCACTGAAGCTTTCTTT

D gene: NA
J gene: TRBJ2-5
clone size: NA
V gene: TRBV9
CDR3 length: 13
CDR3 protein: CASSELGGETQYF
CDR3 DNA: TGTGCCAGCAGCGAGCTGGGCGGGGAGACCCAGTACTTC

D gene: NA
J gene: TRBJ2-1
clone size: NA
V gene: TRBV4-1
CDR3 length: 19
CDR3 protein: CASSQEVAGRPLGYNEQFF
CDR3 DNA: TGCGCCAGCAGCCAAGAGGTCGCGGGGAGGCCCCTAGGCTACAATGAGCAGTTCTTC

D gene: NA
J gene: TRBJ1-2
clone size: NA
V gene: TRBV2
CDR3 length: 13
CDR3 protein: CASSEAQYYGYTF
CDR3 DNA: TGTGCCAGCAGTGAAGCCCAGTACTATGGCTACACCTTC

D gene: NA
J gene: TRBJ1-6
clone size: few
V gene: TRBV28
CDR3 length: 14
CDR3 protein: CASTPTGTNSPLHF
CDR3 DNA: TGTGCCAGCACCCCAACAGGGACAAATTCACCCCTCCACTTT

D gene: NA
J gene: TRBJ1-3
clone size: NA
V gene: TRBV28
CDR3 length: 15
CDR3 protein: CASSLDRYSGNTIYF
CDR3 DNA: TGTGCCAGCAGTCTTGACAGGTACTCTGGAAACACCATATATTTT

D gene: NA
J gene: TRBJ1-6
clone size: NA
V gene: TRBV3-1/TRBV3-2
CDR3 length: 13
CDR3 protein: CASSAGWNSPLHF
CDR3 DNA: TGTGCCAGCTCAGCAGGGTGGAATTCACCCCTCCACTTT

D gene: NA
J gene: TRBJ2-5
clone size: NA
V gene: TRBV9
CDR3 length: 14
CDR3 protein: CASSVSGGQETQYF
CDR3 DNA: TGTGCCAGCAGCGTGTCTGGCGGGCAAGAGACCCAGTACTTC